The sample holds many counts of the clone carrying this T cell receptor beta chain. What it binds is not known. This entry is derived from a study of CD8 T cells in ankylosing spondylitis. Study results and caveats: In peripheral blood, disease-linked CD8+ clones occurred at relatively low frequencies. Made up of about eight highly homologous variants, a TCR beta motif appeared characteristic of ankylosing spondylitis blood.

J gave up 8 bases and V 6 bases, and 16 bases lay outside the gene matches. Germline V gives CDR1 SGHDT, CDR2 YYEEEE. The CDR3 length is 17 residues. With molecular barcodes, quantitative 5'-RACE was used to make the TCR beta libraries. TCRdb ran MiXCR on the 5' RACE reads and lists one entry per CDR3 protein. The data show 350,000 to 550,000 distinct CDR3 sequences, 26% seen once. This TCR was sampled from a male donor with ankylosing spondylitis. The chain couples TRBV5-6 to TRBJ2-1, with TRBD2 matching over 11 bases. Sequenced input: blood, either unsorted or a sorted T cell fraction (not recorded which). The CDR3: CASTQLGSGRAMDEQFF. The CDR3 DNA reads as TGTGCCAGCACCCAACTAGGTAGCGGGAGGGCCATGGATGAGCAGTTCTTC.